These 23 T cell receptor beta chains came from one sample sequenced in a study of lymphopenia after photon versus proton radiotherapy. TCRdb keeps only in-frame clones here, not all; method: immunoSEQ multiplex PCR. The data contain 55,000 to 70,000 clones, around 88% of them singletons. The material was peripheral blood, obtained from a patient treated with photon-based radiotherapy. These receptors all come from a man aged 40-55 years with gastric cancer.

Here the CDR3 reads CASSGQGRTEAFF. CDR3 DNA: TGTGCCAGCAGCGGTCAGGGGAGAACTGAAGCTTTCTTT. The chain has TRBV5-8 and TRBJ1-1, with a weak D call TRBD1 (6 bases). Deletions cut 4 bases from V and 5 bases from J, with 12 bases between. Germline values: CDR1 SGHTS, CDR2 YDEGEE. The CDR3 contains 13 residues.

The chain links TRBV5-8 to TRBJ1-2; no clear D. CDR3 length: 12 residues. V lost 4 bases to trimming and J lost 2 bases, with 6 bases between them. Germline CDR1 is SGHTS and CDR2 is YDEGEE. The CDR3 region has the DNA TGTGCCAGCAGCCTAAGGAACTATGGCTACACCTTC. Its protein is CASSLRNYGYTF.

The chain recombines TRBV5-1 with TRBJ1-4; 8 bases fit TRBD1. Germline CDR1 is SGHRS and CDR2 is YFSETQ. The CDR3 is 15 amino acids. V was pared by 4 bases and J by 3 bases, with 5 bases of the junction left unmatched. The CDR3 reads CASSATGAPNEKLFF. In DNA, the CDR3 is TGCGCCAGCAGCGCGACAGGGGCTCCTAATGAAAAACTGTTTTTT.

The chain employs TRBV9 and TRBJ2-3, with D possibly matching TRBD2 (6 bases). This CDR3 region has 15 residues. The V gene's germline CDR1 is SGDLS and CDR2 YYNGEE. With 3 bases removed from V and 1 base from J, the gap between germline ends came to 12 bases. This chain's CDR3 is CASSARGGGTDTQYF. CDR3 DNA sequence: TGTGCCAGCAGCGCGCGGGGTGGGGGCACAGATACGCAGTATTTT.

The J gene is TRBJ1-2, the V gene TRBV19; D is possibly TRBD1 (5 bases). Per the germline V gene, CDR1 is LNHDA and CDR2 is SQIVND (reference sequence). Trimming removed 3 bases from V and 5 bases from J, with 16 bases in between. The CDR3 consists of 15 residues. The CDR3 loop reads CASSMGPAGRYGYTF. CDR3 nucleotides: TGTGCCAGTAGTATGGGGCCAGCCGGCAGGTATGGCTACACCTTC.

This rearrangement joins TRBV5-4 to TRBJ2-7; the match to TRBD2 covers 10 bases. With 5 bases clipped from V and 2 bases from J, the junction kept 7 bases outside the gene matches. CDR3 length: 15 amino acids. The V gene's germline CDR1 is SGHNT and CDR2 YYREEE (reference sequence). CDR3 nucleotides: TGTGCCAGCAGTCCCAGCGGGGGGGAACCCTACGAGCAGTACTTC. Protein: CASSPSGGEPYEQYF.

The gene calls are TRBV7-9 and TRBJ2-7; D possibly corresponds to TRBD2 (5 bases). The CDR3 loop spans 14 amino acids. The V gene lost 3 bases and the J gene lost 5 bases, with 14 bases spanning the gap. Germline CDR1 SEHNR, CDR2 FQNEAQ (reference sequence). The CDR3 DNA is TGTGCCAGCAGCTTTACGGCGGGCTACGACGAGCAGTACTTC. Translating gives CASSFTAGYDEQYF. The complete variable domain, with remaining parts taken from reference TRBV7-9 and TRBJ2-7, reads DTGVSQNPRHKITKRGQNVTFRCDPISEHNRLYWYRQTLGQGPEFLTYFQNEAQLEKSRLLSDRFSAERPKGSFSTLEIQRTEQGDSAMYLCASSFTAGYDEQYFGPGTRLTVT.

The V and J genes are TRBV6-6 and TRBJ1-5, with a tentative D call TRBD1 (5 bases). V lost 7 bases and J lost 7, with 20 bases in between. This CDR3 comprises 15 residues. CDR1 and CDR2 (germline): MNHNY, SVGAGI (reference sequence). The CDR3 DNA sequence: TGTGCCAGCACTAATCTTATGGGACGGACACAGCCCCAGCATTTT. Amino acid sequence: CASTNLMGRTQPQHF.

To note about this clone: This specimen includes other DNA sequences encoding the same CDR3. The V gene is TRBV7-9, the J gene TRBJ1-5; 7 bases match TRBD1. The J segment lost 4 bases and the V segment lost 5 bases, leaving 5 bases of the junction unmatched. Germline V gene lookup returns CDR1 SEHNR and CDR2 FQNEAQ (reference sequence). The CDR3 extends over 14 amino acids. CDR3 DNA sequence: TGTGCCAGCAGCCTGGGACAGTCGAATCAGCCCCAGCATTTT. This sequence encodes CASSLGQSNQPQHF.

The rearrangement uses TRBV6-6 and TRBJ1-5; 7 positions match TRBD1. Germline assignment: CDR1 MNHNY and CDR2 SVGAGI (reference sequence). V gave up 11 bases and J gave up 4 bases; unmatched junction bases: 8. The CDR3 length is 13 residues. The CDR3 sequence is CAGQEILNQPQHF. The CDR3 bases are TGTGCCGGACAGGAAATTTTAAATCAGCCCCAGCATTTT.

V is TRBV4-2 and J is TRBJ2-7; D remains ambiguous. The germline gives CDR1 LGHNA, CDR2 YNFKEQ. The CDR3 totals 15 residues. V lost 0 bases, J lost 6 bases, and 15 bases lay in between. The CDR3 region has the DNA TGTGCCAGCAGCCAAGATGAGGCGGCGAGCTTCGAGCAGTACTTC. This codes for CASSQDEAASFEQYF.

This clone was counted once. The chain links TRBV27 to TRBJ2-7; the match to TRBD1 covers 7 bases. Trimming removed 4 bases from V and 0 bases from J; junction bases left unmatched: 6. This CDR3 spans 15 amino acids. Germline V gene lookup returns CDR1 MNHEY and CDR2 SMNVEV (reference sequence). The CDR3 DNA follows: TGTGCCAGCAGTTGGACAGGCCAATACTCCTACGAGCAGTACTTC. It encodes CASSWTGQYSYEQYF.

V usage is TRBV5-8 and J usage is TRBJ1-2; a possible D gene is TRBD1 (5 bases). Trimming took off 3 bases at V and 7 bases at J, with 10 bases between the two ends. Germline-derived CDR1 and CDR2 are SGHTS and YDEGEE. CDR3 size: 12 residues. The CDR3 bases are TGTGCCAGCAGCTGGCAGGGTTCTGGCTACACCTTC. It specifies CASSWQGSGYTF.

This clone came up a few times. The V gene is TRBV7-2, the J gene TRBJ1-4; D is unresolved. Trimming took 6 bases from V and 8 from J, leaving 13 bases between them. This CDR3 is 13 amino acids long. CDR1 and CDR2 (germline): SGHTA, FQGNSA. The CDR3, as DNA: TGTGCCAGCAGTCGGAAAGGACGGGAAAAACTGTTTTTT. The encoded protein is CASSRKGREKLFF.

V and J are TRBV10-3 and TRBJ2-2; 7 bases align to TRBD2. The CDR3 runs to 14 residues. Germline V gene data show CDR1 as ENHRY and CDR2 as SYGVKD. The junction had 4 bases not matched to a gene; V was cut back by 9 bases and J by 0 bases. The CDR3 loop reads CAMRAGSNTGELFF. The CDR3 nucleotides are TGTGCCATGAGAGCGGGGTCGAACACCGGGGAGCTGTTTTTT.

The J gene is TRBJ2-6, the V gene TRBV7-2; 7 bases match TRBD1. Per the germline V gene, CDR1 is SGHTA and CDR2 is FQGNSA. V trimming: 5 bases; J trimming: 5 bases; junction bases outside the gene matches: 6. The CDR3 totals 15 residues. This CDR3 reads CASSIGGSRANVLTF. Written as DNA, the CDR3 is TGTGCCAGCAGCATAGGGGGCAGTAGGGCCAACGTCCTGACTTTC.

The chain is built from TRBV12-5 and TRBJ1-2, with TRBD1 matching over 8 bases. The ends lost 0 bases at V and 3 bases at J; junction bases unmatched: 6. Looked up from germline, CDR1 is LGHNT and CDR2 is FRNRAP. This CDR3 has 16 amino acids. CDR3 region: CASGLVPGDRHYGYTF. For the CDR3, the DNA is TGTGCTAGTGGTTTGGTACCCGGGGACAGGCACTATGGCTACACCTTC.

The chain links TRBV4-2 to TRBJ2-2; TRBD1 matches at 10 bases. Trimming removed 0 bases from V and 3 bases from J; junction bases left unmatched: 4. The CDR3 consists of 17 residues. From germline, CDR1 is LGHNA and CDR2 YNFKEQ. CDR3 sequence (DNA): TGTGCCAGCAGCCAAGAGAGGACAGGGGGGGACACCGGGGAGCTGTTTTTT. Encoded protein: CASSQERTGGDTGELFF.

The chain has TRBV15 and TRBJ1-3; D unresolved. V lost 1 base and J 6 bases, leaving 16 bases between the germline ends. The CDR3 length is 16 residues. Germline V gives CDR1 LNHNV, CDR2 YYDKDF (reference sequence). The CDR3 DNA reads TGTGCCACCAGCAGAGTAACGGCCGTAAACGAAAACACCATATATTTT. Translated, it gives CATSRVTAVNENTIYF.

This clone was recorded a few times. This chain connects TRBV6-4 to TRBJ2-3; 13 bases line up with TRBD2. CDR1 is MRHNA, CDR2 SNTAGT, per germline. The ends lost 4 bases at V and 4 bases at J; junction bases unmatched: 2. The CDR3 loop spans 15 amino acids. CDR3 region: CASSGTSGGADTQYF. The CDR3, as DNA: TGTGCCAGCAGTGGGACTAGCGGGGGCGCAGATACGCAGTATTTT.

The chain carries TRBV29-1 and TRBJ1-2; no clear D. V was clipped by 4 bases and J by 2 bases, with 11 bases between them. This CDR3 is built from 13 residues. Per germline, CDR1 SQVTM and CDR2 ANQGSEA. The CDR3 coding sequence is TGCAGCGTTGCGGACGCCGGGAACTATGGCTACACCTTC. Protein product: CSVADAGNYGYTF.

This chain links TRBV29-1 with TRBJ2-5; D possibly uses TRBD1 or TRBD2 (5 bases each). Trimming removed 0 bases at V and 5 bases at J, with 16 bases between. Germline CDR1 is SQVTM and CDR2 is ANQGSEA. The CDR3 spans 15 residues. The CDR3 DNA follows: TGCAGCGTTGAAGATGTGGACGGGACCTCGGAGACCCAGTACTTC. It is translated as CSVEDVDGTSETQYF.

The rearrangement links TRBV5-6 to TRBJ2-2; TRBD2 is a possible D gene (5 bases). CDR1 is SGHDT, CDR2 YYEEEE, per germline. Trimming cost V 0 bases and J 4 bases, with 7 bases left between them. The length of the CDR3 is 14 residues. The CDR3 DNA is TGTGCCAGCAGCTTGGGGACTCTCACCGGGGAGCTGTTTTTT. Translated, it gives CASSLGTLTGELFF.